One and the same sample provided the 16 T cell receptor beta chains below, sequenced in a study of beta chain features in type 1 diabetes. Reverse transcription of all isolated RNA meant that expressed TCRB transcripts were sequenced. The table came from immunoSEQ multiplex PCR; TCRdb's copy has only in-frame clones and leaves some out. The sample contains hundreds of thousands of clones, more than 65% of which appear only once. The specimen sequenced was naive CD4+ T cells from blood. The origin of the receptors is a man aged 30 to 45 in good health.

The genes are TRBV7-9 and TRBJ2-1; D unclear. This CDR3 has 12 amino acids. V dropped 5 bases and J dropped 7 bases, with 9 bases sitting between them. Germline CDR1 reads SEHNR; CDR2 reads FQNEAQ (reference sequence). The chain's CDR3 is CASSPLGNEQFF. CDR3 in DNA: TGTGCCAGCAGCCCCCTAGGAAATGAGCAGTTCTTC.

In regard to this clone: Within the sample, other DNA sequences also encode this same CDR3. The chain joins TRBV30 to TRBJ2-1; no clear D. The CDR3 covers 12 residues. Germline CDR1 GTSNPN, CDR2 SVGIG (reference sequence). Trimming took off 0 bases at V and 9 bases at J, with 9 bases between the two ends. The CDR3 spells CAWSVLVGEQFF. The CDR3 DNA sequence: TGTGCCTGGAGTGTACTGGTTGGTGAGCAGTTCTTC. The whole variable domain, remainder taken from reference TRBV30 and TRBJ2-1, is SQTIHQWPATLVQPVGSPLSLECTVEGTSNPNLYWYRQAAGRGLQLLFYSVGIGQISSEVPQNLSASRPQDRQFILSSKKLLLSDSGFYLCAWSVLVGEQFFGPGTRLTVL.

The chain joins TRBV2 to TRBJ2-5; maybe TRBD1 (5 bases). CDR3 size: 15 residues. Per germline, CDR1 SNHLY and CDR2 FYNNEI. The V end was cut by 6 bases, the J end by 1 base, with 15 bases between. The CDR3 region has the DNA TGTGCCAGCAGAGTAGACAGAGGTGCCCAAGAGACCCAGTACTTC. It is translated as CASRVDRGAQETQYF.

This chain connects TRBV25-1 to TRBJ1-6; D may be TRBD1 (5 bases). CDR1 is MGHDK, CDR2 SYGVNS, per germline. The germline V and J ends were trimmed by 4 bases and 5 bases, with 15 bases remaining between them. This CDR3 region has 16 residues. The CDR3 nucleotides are TGTGCCAGCAGTGGGAATCGTAGGGGAGATAATTCACCCCTCCACTTT. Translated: CASSGNRRGDNSPLHF.

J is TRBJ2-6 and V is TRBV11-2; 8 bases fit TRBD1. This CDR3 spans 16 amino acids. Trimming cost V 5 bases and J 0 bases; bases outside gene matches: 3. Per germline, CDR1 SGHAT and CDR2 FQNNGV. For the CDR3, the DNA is TGTGCCAGCAGCCTGGGACAGGCCTCTGGGGCCAACGTCCTGACTTTC. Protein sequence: CASSLGQASGANVLTF.

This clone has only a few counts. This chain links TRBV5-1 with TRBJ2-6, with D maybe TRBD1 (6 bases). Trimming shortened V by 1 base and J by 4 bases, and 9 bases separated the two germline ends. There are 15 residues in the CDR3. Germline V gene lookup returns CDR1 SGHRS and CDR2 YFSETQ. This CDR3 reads CASSLRQAGANVLTF. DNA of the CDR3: TGCGCCAGCAGCTTGCGACAGGCGGGGGCCAACGTCCTGACTTTC. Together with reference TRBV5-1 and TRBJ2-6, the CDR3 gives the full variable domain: KAGVTQTPRYLIKTRGQQVTLSCSPISGHRSVSWYQQTPGQGLQFLFEYFSETQRNKGNFPGRFSGRQFSNSRSEMNVSTLELGDSALYLCASSLRQAGANVLTFGAGSRLTVL.

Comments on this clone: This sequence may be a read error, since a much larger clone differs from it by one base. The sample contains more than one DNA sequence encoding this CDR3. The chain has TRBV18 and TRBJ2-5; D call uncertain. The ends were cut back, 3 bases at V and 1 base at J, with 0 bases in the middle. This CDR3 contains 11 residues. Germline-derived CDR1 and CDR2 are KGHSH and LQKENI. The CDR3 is CASSPQETQYF. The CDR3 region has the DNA TGTGCCAGCTCACCCCAAGAGACCCAGTACTTC.

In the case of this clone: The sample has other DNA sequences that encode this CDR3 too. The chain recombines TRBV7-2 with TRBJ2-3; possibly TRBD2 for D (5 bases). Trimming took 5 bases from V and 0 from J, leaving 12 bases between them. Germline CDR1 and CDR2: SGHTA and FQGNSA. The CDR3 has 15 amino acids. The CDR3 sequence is CASSISGTSTDTQYF. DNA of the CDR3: TGTGCCAGCAGCATAAGCGGCACTAGCACAGATACGCAGTATTTT.

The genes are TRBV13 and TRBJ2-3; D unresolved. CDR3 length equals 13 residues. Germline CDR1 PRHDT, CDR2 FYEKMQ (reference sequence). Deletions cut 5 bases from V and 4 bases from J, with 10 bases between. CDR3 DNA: TGTGCCAGCAGCCACCTAAGGGCAGATACGCAGTATTTT. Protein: CASSHLRADTQYF.

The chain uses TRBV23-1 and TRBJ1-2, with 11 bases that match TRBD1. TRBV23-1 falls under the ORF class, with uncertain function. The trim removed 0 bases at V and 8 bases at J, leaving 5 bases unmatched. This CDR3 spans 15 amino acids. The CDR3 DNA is TGCGCCAGCAGTCAATCGGGACAGGGGGTATACGGCTACACCTTC. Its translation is CASSQSGQGVYGYTF.

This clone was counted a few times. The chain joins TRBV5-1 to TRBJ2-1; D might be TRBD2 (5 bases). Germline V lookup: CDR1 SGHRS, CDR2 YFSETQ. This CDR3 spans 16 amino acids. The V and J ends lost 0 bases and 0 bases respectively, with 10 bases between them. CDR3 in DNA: TGCGCCAGCAGCTTGGTGGTGGGGAGCTCCTACAATGAGCAGTTCTTC. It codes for CASSLVVGSSYNEQFF. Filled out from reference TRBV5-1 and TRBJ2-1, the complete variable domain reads KAGVTQTPRYLIKTRGQQVTLSCSPISGHRSVSWYQQTPGQGLQFLFEYFSETQRNKGNFPGRFSGRQFSNSRSEMNVSTLELGDSALYLCASSLVVGSSYNEQFFGPGTRLTVL.

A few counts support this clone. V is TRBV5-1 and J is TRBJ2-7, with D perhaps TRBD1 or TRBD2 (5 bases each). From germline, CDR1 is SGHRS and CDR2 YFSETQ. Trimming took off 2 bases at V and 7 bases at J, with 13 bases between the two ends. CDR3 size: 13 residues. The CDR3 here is CASSFSGAEEQYF. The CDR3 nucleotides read TGCGCCAGCAGCTTTTCCGGGGCCGAGGAGCAGTACTTC.

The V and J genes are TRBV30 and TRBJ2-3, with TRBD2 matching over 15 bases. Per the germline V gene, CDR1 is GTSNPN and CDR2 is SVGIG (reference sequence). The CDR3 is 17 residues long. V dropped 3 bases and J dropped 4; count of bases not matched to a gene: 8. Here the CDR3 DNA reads TGTGCCTGGAGCCTCGGACTAGCGGGAGGGCCAGCAGATACGCAGTATTTT. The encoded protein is CAWSLGLAGGPADTQYF.

In DNA form, the CDR3 reads TGTGCCTGGAGTCGAGGGAGCAATGAAAAACTGTTTTTT. This gives the protein CAWSRGSNEKLFF. This chain joins TRBV30 and TRBJ1-4, with D unclear. Germline assignment: CDR1 GTSNPN and CDR2 SVGIG (reference sequence). CDR3 length: 13 amino acids. Trimming pared 2 bases from V and 5 bases from J, leaving 9 bases between.

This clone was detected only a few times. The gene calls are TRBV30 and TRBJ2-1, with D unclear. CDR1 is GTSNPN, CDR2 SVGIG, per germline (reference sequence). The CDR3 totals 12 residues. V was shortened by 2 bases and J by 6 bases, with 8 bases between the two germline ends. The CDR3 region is CAWSTNSNEQFF. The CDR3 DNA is TGTGCCTGGAGTACAAATTCCAATGAGCAGTTCTTC.

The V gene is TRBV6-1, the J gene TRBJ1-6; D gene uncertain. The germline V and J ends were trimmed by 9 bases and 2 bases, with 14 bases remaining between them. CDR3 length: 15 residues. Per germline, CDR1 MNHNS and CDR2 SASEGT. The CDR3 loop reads CARPAQEAYNSPLHF. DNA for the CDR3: TGTGCCAGACCAGCACAAGAGGCCTATAATTCACCCCTCCACTTT.